The 3 T cell receptor beta chains below were found in one sample sequenced in a study of control samples from healthy donors and cancer patients. Measured with immunoSEQ multiplex PCR; TCRdb has only the in-frame clones, and not every one. The sample includes approximately 94,000 clones, 70% to 90% of them seen just once. The sample taken for sequencing was blood. These receptors originate from a woman between 50 and 59 years old in good health.

V gene TRBV5-8 combines with J gene TRBJ2-7; 7 nucleotides line up with TRBD1. The CDR3 extends over 13 amino acids. V was clipped by 0 bases and J by 7 bases; unmatched bases: 4. In germline, CDR1 is SGHTS, CDR2 YDEGEE. The CDR3 sequence: CASSLEGAREQYF. The DNA for the CDR3 is TGTGCCAGCAGCTTGGAGGGGGCGCGGGAGCAGTACTTC.

The genes are TRBV2 and TRBJ2-1; TRBD2 matches 11 bases. CDR1 and CDR2 (germline): SNHLY, FYNNEI. This CDR3 is 15 amino acids long. The ends lost 6 bases at V and 2 bases at J; junction bases unmatched: 3. The CDR3, as DNA: TGTGCCAGCAGCATTAGCGGGGGGGCCTACAATGAGCAGTTCTTC. Translating gives CASSISGGAYNEQFF.

This chain connects TRBV19 to TRBJ2-7; 7 bases fit TRBD2. The CDR3 runs to 16 residues. Germline trimming cut 5 bases from V and 0 bases from J; bases unmatched to any gene: 10. CDR1 and CDR2 from the germline V gene are LNHDA and SQIVND (reference sequence). This CDR3 reads CASSARGGPSSYEQYF. CDR3 bases: TGTGCCAGTAGTGCAAGGGGAGGGCCCAGCTCCTACGAGCAGTACTTC.